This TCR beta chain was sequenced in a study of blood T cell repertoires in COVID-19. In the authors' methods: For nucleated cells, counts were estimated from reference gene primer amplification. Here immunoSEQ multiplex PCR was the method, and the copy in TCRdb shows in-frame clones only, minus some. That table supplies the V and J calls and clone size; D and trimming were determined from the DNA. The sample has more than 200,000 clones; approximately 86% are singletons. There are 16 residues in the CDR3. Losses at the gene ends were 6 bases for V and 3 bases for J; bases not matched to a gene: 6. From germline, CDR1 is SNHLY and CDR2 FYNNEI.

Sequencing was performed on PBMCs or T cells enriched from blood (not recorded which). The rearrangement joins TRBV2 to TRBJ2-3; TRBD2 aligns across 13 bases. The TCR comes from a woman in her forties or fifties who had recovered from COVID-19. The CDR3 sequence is CASRTTLAGGTDTQYF. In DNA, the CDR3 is TGTGCCAGCAGGACCACACTAGCGGGAGGGACAGATACGCAGTATTTT.